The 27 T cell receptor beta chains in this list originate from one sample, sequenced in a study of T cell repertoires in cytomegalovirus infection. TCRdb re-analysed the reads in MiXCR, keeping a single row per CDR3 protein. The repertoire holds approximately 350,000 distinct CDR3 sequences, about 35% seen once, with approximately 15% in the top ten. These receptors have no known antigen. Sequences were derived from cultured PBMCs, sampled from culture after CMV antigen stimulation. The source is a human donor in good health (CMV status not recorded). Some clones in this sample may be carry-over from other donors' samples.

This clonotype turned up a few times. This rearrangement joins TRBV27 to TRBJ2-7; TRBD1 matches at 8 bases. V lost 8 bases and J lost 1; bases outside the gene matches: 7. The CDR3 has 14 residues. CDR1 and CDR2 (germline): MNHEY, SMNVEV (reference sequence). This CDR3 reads CASWKGDRSYEQYF. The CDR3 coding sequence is TGTGCCAGCTGGAAGGGGGACAGGTCCTACGAGCAGTACTTC.

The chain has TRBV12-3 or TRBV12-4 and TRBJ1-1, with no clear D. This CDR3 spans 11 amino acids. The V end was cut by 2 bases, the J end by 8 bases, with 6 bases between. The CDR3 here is CASSLRREAFF. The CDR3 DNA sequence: TGTGCCAGCAGTTTAAGGCGGGAAGCTTTCTTT.

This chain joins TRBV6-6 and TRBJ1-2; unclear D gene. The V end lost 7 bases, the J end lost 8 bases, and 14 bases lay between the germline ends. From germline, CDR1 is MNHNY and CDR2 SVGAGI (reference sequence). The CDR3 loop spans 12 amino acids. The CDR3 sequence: CASTGRRGGYTF. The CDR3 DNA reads TGTGCCAGCACGGGCCGACGTGGCGGCTACACCTTC.

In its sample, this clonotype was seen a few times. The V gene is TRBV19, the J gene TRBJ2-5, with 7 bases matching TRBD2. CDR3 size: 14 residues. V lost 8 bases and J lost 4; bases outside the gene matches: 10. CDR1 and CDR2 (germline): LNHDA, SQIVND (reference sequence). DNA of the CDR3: TGTGCCAGTCACGGCGTAGGGAGGGGAGAGACCCAGTACTTC. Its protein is CASHGVGRGETQYF.

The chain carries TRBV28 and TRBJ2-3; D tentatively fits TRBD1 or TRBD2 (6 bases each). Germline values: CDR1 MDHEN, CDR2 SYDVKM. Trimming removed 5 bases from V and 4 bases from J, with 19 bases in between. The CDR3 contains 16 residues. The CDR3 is CASSALGRRGADTQYF. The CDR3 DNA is TGTGCCAGCAGTGCTTTGGGGCGGAGGGGGGCAGATACGCAGTATTTT. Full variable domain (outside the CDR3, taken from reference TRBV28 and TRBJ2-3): DVKVTQSSRYLVKRTGEKVFLECVQDMDHENMFWYRQDPGLGLRLIYFSYDVKMKEKGDIPEGYSVSREKKERFSLILESASTNQTSMYLCASSALGRRGADTQYFGPGTRLTVL.

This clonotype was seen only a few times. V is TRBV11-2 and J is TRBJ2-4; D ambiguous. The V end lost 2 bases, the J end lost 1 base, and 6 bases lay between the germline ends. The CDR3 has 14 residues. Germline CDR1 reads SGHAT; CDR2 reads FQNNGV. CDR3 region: CASSLHMAKNIQYF. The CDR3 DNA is TGTGCCAGCAGCTTACACATGGCCAAAAACATTCAGTACTTC.

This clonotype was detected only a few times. The CDR3 is CASSLGRAIEQFF. The CDR3 nucleotides read TGTGCCAGCAGTCTGGGGAGGGCCATTGAGCAGTTCTTC. The chain recombines TRBV6-1 with TRBJ2-1, with 7 nucleotides matching TRBD2. Germline assignment: CDR1 MNHNS and CDR2 SASEGT. Trimming took 5 bases from V and 9 from J; bases not matched to a gene: 7. The CDR3 runs 13 residues.

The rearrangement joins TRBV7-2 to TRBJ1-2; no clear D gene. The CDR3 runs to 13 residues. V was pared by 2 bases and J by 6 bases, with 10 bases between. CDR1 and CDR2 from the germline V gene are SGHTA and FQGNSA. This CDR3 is CASSLPTVHGYTF. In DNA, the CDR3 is TGTGCCAGCAGCTTACCCACCGTTCATGGCTACACCTTC.

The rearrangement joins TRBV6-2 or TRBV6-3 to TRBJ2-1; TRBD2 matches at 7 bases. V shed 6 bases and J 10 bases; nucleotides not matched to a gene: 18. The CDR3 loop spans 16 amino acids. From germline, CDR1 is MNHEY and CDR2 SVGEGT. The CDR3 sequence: CASSVEISGIREEQFF. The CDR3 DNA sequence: TGTGCCAGCAGCGTCGAGATAAGCGGGATCCGAGAGGAGCAGTTCTTC.

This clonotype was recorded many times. CDR3 loop: CASSPTGDTEAFF. For the CDR3, the DNA is TGTGCCAGCAGCCCGACAGGAGACACTGAAGCTTTCTTT. The rearrangement links TRBV7-6 to TRBJ1-1; D perhaps matches TRBD1 (6 bases). The length of the CDR3 is 13 residues. CDR1 is SGHVS and CDR2 is FNYEAQ in the germline V gene. V shed 5 bases and J shed 3 bases, with 10 bases lying between them. The full variable domain, with the rest looked up from reference TRBV7-6 and TRBJ1-1, is GAGVSQSPRYKVTKRGQDVALRCDPISGHVSLYWYRQALGQGPEFLTYFNYEAQQDKSGLPNDRFSAERPEGSISTLTIQRTEQRDSAMYRCASSPTGDTEAFFGQGTRLTVV.

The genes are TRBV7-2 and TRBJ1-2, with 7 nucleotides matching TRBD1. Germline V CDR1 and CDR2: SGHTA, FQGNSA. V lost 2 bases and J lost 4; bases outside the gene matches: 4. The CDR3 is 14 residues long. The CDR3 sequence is CASSLQRQGYGYTF. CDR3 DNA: TGTGCCAGCAGCTTACAAAGACAGGGCTATGGCTACACCTTC.

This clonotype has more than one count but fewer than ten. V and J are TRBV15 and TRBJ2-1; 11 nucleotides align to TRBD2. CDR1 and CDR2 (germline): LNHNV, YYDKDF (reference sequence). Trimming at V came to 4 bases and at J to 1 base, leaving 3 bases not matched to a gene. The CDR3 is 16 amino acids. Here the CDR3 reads CATSTLAGGSYNEQFF. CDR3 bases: TGTGCCACCAGCACCTTAGCGGGAGGGTCCTACAATGAGCAGTTCTTC.

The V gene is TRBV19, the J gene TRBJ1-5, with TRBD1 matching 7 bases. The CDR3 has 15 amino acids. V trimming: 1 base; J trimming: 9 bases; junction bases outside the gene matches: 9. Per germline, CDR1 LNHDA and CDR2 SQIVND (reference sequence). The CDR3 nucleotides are TGTGCCAGTAGTATAGGGCAGGGGGGATCATGGCCCCAGCATTTT. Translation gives CASSIGQGGSWPQHF. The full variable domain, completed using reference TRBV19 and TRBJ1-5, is DGGITQSPKYLFRKEGQNVTLSCEQNLNHDAMYWYRQDPGQGLRLIYYSQIVNDFQKGDIAEGYSVSREKKESFPLTVTSAQKNPTAFYLCASSIGQGGSWPQHFGDGTRLSIL.

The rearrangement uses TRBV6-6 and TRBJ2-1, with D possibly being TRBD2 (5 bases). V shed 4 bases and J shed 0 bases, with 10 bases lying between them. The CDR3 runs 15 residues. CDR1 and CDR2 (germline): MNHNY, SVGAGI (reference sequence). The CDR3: CASSLGLDSYNEQFF. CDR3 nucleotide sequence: TGTGCCAGCAGTTTAGGACTCGACTCCTACAATGAGCAGTTCTTC.

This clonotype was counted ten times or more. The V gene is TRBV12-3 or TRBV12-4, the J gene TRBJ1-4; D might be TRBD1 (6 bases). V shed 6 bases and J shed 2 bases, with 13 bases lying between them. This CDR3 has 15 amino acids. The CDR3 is CASRSTGNTNEKLFF. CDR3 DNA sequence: TGTGCCAGCAGGTCCACAGGGAATACTAATGAAAAACTGTTTTTT.

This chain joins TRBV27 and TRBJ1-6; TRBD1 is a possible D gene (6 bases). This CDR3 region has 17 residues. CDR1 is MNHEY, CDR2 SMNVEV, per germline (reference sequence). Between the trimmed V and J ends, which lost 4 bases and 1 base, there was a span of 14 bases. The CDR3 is CASSSTGIVSYNSPLHF. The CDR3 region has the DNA TGTGCCAGCAGTTCAACAGGGATAGTTTCCTATAATTCACCCCTCCACTTT.

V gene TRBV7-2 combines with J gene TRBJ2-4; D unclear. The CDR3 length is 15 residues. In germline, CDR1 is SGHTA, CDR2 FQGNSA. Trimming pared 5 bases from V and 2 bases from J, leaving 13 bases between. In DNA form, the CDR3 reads TGTGCCAGCAGCCCCGGAAGGCTGACCAAAAACATTCAGTACTTC. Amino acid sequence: CASSPGRLTKNIQYF.

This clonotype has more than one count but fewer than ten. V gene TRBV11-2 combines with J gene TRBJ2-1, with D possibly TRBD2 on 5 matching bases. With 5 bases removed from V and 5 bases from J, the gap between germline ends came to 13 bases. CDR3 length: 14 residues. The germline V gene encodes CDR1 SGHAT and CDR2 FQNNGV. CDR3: CASSPTGVNNEQFF. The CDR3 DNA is TGTGCCAGCAGCCCGACCGGGGTTAACAATGAGCAGTTCTTC.

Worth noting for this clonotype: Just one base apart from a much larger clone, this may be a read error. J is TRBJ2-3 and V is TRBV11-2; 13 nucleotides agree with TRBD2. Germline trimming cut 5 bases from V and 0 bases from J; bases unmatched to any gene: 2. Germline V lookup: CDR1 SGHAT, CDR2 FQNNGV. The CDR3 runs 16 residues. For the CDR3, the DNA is TGTGCCAGCAGCCCGGGACTAGCGGGGAGCACAGATACGCAGTATTTT. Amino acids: CASSPGLAGSTDTQYF.

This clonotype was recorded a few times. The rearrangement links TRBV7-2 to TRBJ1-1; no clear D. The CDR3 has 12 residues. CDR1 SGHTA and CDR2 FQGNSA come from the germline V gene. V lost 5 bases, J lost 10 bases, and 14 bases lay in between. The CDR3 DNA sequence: TGTGCCAGCAGCCCAGGATTAGGAGGAGCTTTCTTT. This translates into CASSPGLGGAFF.

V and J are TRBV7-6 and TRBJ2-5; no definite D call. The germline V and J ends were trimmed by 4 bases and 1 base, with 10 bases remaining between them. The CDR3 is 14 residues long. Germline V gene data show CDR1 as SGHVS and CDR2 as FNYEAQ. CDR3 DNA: TGTGCCAGCAGCTCCAGTTTGCCCCAAGAGACCCAGTACTTC. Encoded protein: CASSSSLPQETQYF.

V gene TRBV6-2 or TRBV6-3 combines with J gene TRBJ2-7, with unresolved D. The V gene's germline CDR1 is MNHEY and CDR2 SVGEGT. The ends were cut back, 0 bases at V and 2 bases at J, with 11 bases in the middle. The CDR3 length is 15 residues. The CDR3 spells CASSYSISATYEQYV. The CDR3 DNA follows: TGTGCCAGCAGTTACTCGATTTCGGCAACCTACGAGCAGTACGTC.

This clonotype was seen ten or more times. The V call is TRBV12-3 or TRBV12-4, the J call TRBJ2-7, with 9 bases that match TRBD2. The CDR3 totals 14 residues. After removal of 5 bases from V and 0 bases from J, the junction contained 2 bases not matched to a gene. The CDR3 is CASSTSGYSYEQYF. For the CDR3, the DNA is TGTGCCAGCAGTACTAGCGGGTACTCCTACGAGCAGTACTTC.

CDR3 region: CSARIPPNEAFF. In DNA, the CDR3 is TGCAGTGCTCGAATACCCCCAAATGAAGCTTTCTTT. The V and J genes are TRBV20-1 and TRBJ1-1; D unresolved. This CDR3 contains 12 residues. V lost 5 bases to trimming and J lost 7 bases, with 14 bases between them. The germline V gene has CDR1 DFQATT and CDR2 SNEGSKA (reference sequence).

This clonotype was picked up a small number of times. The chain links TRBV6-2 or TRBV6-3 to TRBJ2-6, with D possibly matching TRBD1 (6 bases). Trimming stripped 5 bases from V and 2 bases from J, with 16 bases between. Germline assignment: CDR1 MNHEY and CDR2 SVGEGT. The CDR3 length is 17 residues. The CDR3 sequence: CASSLDKAGAGANVLTF. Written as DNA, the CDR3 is TGTGCCAGCAGTCTTGACAAAGCAGGGGCTGGGGCCAACGTCCTGACTTTC.

The CDR3 loop reads CASSQSGEETQYF. CDR3 nucleotides: TGTGCCAGCAGCCAGTCGGGCGAAGAGACCCAGTACTTC. V usage is TRBV5-4 and J usage is TRBJ2-5; D remains ambiguous. CDR3 length: 13 amino acids. Trimming removed 4 bases at V and 3 bases at J, with 10 bases between. From germline, CDR1 is SGHNT and CDR2 YYREEE (reference sequence).

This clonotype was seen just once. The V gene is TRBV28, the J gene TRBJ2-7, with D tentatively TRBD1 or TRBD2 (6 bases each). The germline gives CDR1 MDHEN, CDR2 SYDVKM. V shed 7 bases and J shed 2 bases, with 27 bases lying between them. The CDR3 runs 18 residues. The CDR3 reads CASKSGGLGAQTPYEQYF. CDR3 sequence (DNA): TGTGCCAGCAAAAGTGGGGGGTTGGGGGCCCAAACCCCCTACGAGCAGTACTTC.